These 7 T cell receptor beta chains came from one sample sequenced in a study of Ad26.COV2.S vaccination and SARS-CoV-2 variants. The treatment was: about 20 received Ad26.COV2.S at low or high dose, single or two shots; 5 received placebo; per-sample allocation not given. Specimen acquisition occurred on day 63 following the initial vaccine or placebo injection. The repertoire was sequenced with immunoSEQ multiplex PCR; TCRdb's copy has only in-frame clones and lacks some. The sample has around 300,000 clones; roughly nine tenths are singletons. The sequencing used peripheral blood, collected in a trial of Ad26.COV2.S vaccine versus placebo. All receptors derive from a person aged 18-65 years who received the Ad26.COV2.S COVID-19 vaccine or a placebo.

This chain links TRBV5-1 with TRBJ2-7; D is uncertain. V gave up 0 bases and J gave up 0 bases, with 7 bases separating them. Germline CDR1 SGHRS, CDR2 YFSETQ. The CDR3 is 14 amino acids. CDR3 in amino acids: CASSLEVLSYEQYF. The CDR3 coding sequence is TGCGCCAGCAGCTTGGAGGTCCTCTCCTACGAGCAGTACTTC. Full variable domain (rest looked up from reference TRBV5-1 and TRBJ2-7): KAGVTQTPRYLIKTRGQQVTLSCSPISGHRSVSWYQQTPGQGLQFLFEYFSETQRNKGNFPGRFSGRQFSNSRSEMNVSTLELGDSALYLCASSLEVLSYEQYFGPGTRLTVT.

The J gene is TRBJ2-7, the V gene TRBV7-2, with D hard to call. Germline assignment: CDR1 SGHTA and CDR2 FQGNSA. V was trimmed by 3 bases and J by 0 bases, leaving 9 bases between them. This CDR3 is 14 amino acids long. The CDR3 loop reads CASSLLGISYEQYF. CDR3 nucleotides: TGTGCCAGCAGCTTGCTAGGCATCTCCTACGAGCAGTACTTC.

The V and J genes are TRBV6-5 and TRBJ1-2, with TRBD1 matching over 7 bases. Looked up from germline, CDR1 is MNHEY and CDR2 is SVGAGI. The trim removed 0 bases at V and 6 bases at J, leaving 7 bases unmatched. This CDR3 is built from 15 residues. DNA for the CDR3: TGTGCCAGCAGTTACTCGAGGGCAGGGGGGAATGGCTACACCTTC. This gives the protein CASSYSRAGGNGYTF.

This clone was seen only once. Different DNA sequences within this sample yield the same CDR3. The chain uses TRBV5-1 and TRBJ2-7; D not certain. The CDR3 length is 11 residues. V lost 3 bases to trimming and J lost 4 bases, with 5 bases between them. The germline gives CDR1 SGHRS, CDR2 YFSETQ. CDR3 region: CASSSRYEQYF. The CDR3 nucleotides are TGCGCCAGCAGCTCCCGGTACGAGCAGTACTTC.

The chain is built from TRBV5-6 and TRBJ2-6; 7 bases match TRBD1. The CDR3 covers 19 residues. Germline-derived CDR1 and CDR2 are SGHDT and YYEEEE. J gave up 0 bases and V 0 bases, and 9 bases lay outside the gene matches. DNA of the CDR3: TGTGCCAGCAGCTTGGGTACCGGGACAGACCTCTCTGGGGCCAACGTCCTGACTTTC. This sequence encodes CASSLGTGTDLSGANVLTF.

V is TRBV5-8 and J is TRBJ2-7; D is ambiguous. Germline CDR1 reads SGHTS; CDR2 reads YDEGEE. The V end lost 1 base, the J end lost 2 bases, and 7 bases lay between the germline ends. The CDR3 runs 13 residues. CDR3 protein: CASSLIETYEQYF. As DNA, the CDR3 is TGTGCCAGCAGCTTGATAGAGACCTACGAGCAGTACTTC. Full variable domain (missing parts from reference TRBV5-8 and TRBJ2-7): EAGVTQSPTHLIKTRGQQATLRCSPISGHTSVYWYQQALGLGLQFLLWYDEGEERNRGNFPPRFSGRQFPNYSSELNVNALELEDSALYLCASSLIETYEQYFGPGTRLTVT.

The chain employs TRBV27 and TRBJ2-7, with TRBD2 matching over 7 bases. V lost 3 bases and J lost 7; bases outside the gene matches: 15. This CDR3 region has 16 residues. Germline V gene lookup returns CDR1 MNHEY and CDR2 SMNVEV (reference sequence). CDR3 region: CASSLWLAGVVGEQYF. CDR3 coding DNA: TGTGCCAGCAGTTTGTGGCTGGCGGGAGTTGTGGGGGAGCAGTACTTC.